This T cell receptor beta chain was recovered during a study of CD8 T cells in Susac syndrome. Whole-study context: Patients with Susac syndrome who were sequenced included about 6 with active disease and roughly eight in remission.

Reverse transcription of roughly 0.45 to 1 ug RNA used random hexamers. immunoSEQ multiplex PCR amplified TCR beta CDR3 across 54 Vbeta, 13 Jbeta. TCRdb passed the immunoSEQ multiplex PCR reads through MiXCR, listing each CDR3 protein once. This table holds about 140,000 distinct CDR3 sequences, 85% to 95% found once. The authors sequenced TCR beta from blood CD8+ and CD4+ T cells. Germline-derived CDR1 and CDR2 are GTSNPN and SVGIG (reference sequence). With 2 bases clipped from V and 4 bases from J, the junction kept 9 bases outside the gene matches. CDR3 length: 15 amino acids. This TCR came from a human donor with Susac syndrome. The chain is built from TRBV30 and TRBJ1-2; TRBD1 matches at 8 bases. Sequencing was done on a sample of CD4+ T cells from PBMCs. CDR3 amino acids: CAWSLHDRGAYGYTF. The CDR3 region has the DNA TGTGCCTGGAGTTTACATGACAGGGGCGCCTATGGCTACACCTTC.